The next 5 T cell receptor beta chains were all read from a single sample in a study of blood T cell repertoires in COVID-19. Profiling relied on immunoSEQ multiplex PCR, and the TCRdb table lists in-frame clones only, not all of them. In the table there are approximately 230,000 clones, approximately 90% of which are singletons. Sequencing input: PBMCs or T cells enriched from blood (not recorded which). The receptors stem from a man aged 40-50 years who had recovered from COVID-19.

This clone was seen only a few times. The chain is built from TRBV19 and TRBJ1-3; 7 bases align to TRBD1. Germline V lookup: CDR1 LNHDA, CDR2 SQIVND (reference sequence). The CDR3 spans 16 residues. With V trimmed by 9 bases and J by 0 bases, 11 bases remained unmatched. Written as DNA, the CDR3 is TGTGCCAGCCCCCCGGGACAGACTTTCTCTGGAAACACCATATATTTT. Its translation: CASPPGQTFSGNTIYF.

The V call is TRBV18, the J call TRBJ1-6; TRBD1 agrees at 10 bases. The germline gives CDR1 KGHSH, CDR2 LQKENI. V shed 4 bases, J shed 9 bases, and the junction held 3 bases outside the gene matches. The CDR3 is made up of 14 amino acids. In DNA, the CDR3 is TGTGCCAGCTCACGGACAGGGGGAGCTTCACCCCTCCACTTT. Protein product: CASSRTGGASPLHF.

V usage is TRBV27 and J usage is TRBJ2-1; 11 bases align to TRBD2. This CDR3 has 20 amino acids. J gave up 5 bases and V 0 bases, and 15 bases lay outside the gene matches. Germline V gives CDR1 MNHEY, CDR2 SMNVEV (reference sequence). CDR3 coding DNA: TGTGCCAGCAGTTTATCGCCCCCGGTGCGACTAGCGGGGTCTGACAATGAGCAGTTCTTC. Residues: CASSLSPPVRLAGSDNEQFF.

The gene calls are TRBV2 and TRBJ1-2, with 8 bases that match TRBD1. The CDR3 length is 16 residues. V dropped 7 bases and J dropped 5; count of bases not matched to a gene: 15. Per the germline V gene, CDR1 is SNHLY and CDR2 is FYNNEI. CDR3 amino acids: CASTKSSDRGGYGYTF. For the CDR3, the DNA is TGTGCCAGCACTAAATCTAGTGACAGGGGCGGTTATGGCTACACCTTC. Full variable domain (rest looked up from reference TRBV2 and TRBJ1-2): EPEVTQTPSHQVTQMGQEVILRCVPISNHLYFYWYRQILGQKVEFLVSFYNNEISEKSEIFDDQFSVERPDGSNFTLKIRSTKLEDSAMYFCASTKSSDRGGYGYTFGSGTRLTVV.

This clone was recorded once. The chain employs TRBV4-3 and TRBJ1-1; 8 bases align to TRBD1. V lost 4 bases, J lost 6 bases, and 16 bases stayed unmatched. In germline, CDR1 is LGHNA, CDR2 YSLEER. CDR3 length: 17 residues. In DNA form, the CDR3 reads TGCGCCAGCAGCCCCACCCTGTCAGGGGGCGCTCGGGCTGAAGCTTTCTTT. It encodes CASSPTLSGGARAEAFF.